The following is a T cell receptor (beta chain) sequence with its context. This clone was detected a few times. This receptor's antigen is unknown. Per-base quality was not reported, and no clone a single base away is much larger than it. This sample was taken from a study of blood T cell repertoires in COVID-19 (dated by TCRdb to 2020 to 2022). Broadly, across the study: The collaborator samples originated in the United States, Italy and Spain and spanned the acute and convalescent phases of COVID-19. The material from the prospective study consisted of cDNA or gDNA derived from T cells, B-cell-depleted T cells, or PBMCs. Subjects who had been exposed to COVID-19, were actively infected with it, or had recovered from it provided the deeply sampled blood TCRbeta repertoires that made up the dataset. The repertoires were released in a freely available public database meant as a resource for research on the immune response to SARS-CoV-2. Samples were obtained from the ongoing ImmuneRACE study (first 160 participants) and from 1,254 subjects provided by 6 global collaborators. The sample metadata nearly always contained a de-identified subject ID, COVID-19 status, age in years and sex. Where HLA class I and class II types were available, the types were taken from metadata supplied by the sample provider, not from assay-based typing.

The CDR3 sequence holds 17 residues, the cysteine and phenylalanine included. CDR3 DNA only is kept here, 51 bases in frame from base 1. From the germline V gene, CDR1 is SGHTA and CDR2 is FQGNSA. V is pared back by 1 base and J by 4 bases, with 19 bases lying between the germline termini. The immunoSEQ Assay, a bias-controlled multiplex PCR, was used to amplify TCRbeta CDR3 regions from genomic DNA. For the original study's pipeline: The number of nucleated cells in each sample was estimated by amplification of reference gene primers within the assay. To quantify the absolute abundance of each unique TCRbeta CDR3 rearrangement, sequence reads were collapsed and filtered. For each sample, productive Simpson clonality was calculated by taking the square root of Simpson's diversity index across productive rearrangements. In TCRdb, the immuneACCESS table is reduced to in-frame sequences with V and J assigned. These tables do not hold every clone; where another copy was compared, an unresolved V gene accounts for under half, and the others remain unexplained. V and J calls plus clone size are reproduced from that table; the DNA served to infer D and trimming. Present in this sample are fewer than 250,000 clones, 83% of which were seen just once. About 3.9% of the sample comes from the top ten.

Enrolling through a virtual design, the prospective study's participants ranged in age from roughly 18 to 90 years and lived across roughly 23 United States geographic areas. To assign participants to cohorts, the prospective study relied on clinical history that participants themselves reported in a screening survey and a study questionnaire. Exposed participants were defined as having been in contact with someone with a PCR-confirmed or clinician-diagnosed COVID-19 case within 2 weeks of study entry. In the prospective study, mobile phlebotomists collected whole blood, serum and a nasopharyngeal or oropharyngeal swab from each participant. Over an approximately 2-month period, participants in the prospective study had the option of providing additional blood draws and questionnaires. Prospective study blood samples were shipped either frozen or at room temperature before DNA extraction. Broader findings and caveats from the paper: Clinical and demographic metadata were provided uncurated, with the amount varying by source and participant.

The specimen was PBMCs or T cells enriched from blood (not recorded which). Here the chain combines TRBV7-2 and TRBJ1-2; D gene: possibly TRBD1, on 6 matching bases. The TCR was taken from a middle-aged woman who had been exposed to COVID-19. The DNA is TGTGCCAGCAGCTTAGGGGGGGGCAGGGCCGACATCTATGGCTACACCTTC. The resulting protein is CASSLGGGRADIYGYTF.